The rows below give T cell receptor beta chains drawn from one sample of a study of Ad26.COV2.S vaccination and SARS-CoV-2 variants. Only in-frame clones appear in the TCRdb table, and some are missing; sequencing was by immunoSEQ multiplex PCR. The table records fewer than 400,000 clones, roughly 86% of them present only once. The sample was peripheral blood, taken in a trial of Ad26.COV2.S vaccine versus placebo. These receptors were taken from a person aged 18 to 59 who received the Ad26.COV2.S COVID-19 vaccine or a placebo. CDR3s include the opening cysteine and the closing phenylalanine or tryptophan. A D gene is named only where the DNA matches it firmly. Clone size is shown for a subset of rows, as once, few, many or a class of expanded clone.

TGTGCCAGCAGCCCGACGACCAACGGGGACACTGAAGCTTTCTTT | CASSPTTNGDTEAFF | TRBV7-9 | NA | TRBJ1-1 | NA
TGTGCCAGCAGTTACCGCGGAGACAGTTCCTACGAGCAGTACTTC | CASSYRGDSSYEQYF | TRBV6-5 | NA | TRBJ2-7 | NA
TGTGCCAGCAGTTCCGGACAGGGGACACCCCTCCACTTT | CASSSGQGTPLHF | TRBV7-9 | few | TRBJ1-6 | TRBD1
TGTGCCAGCAGCTCAAGACTCTCCGAGCAGTACTTC | CASSSRLSEQYF | TRBV7-9 | few | TRBJ2-7 | NA
TGTGCCAGCAGTGGTAGGGGACCCCGGTCTCCCACCGGGGAGCTGTTTTTT | CASSGRGPRSPTGELFF | TRBV6-1 | NA | TRBJ2-2 | NA
TGTGCCAGCAGTTGGGGGGCTGAAGCTTTCTTT | CASSWGAEAFF | TRBV27 | NA | TRBJ1-1 | NA
TGTGCCAGCAGCTCGCGGATTTGGACAGGGATTACAGATACGCAGTATTTT | CASSSRIWTGITDTQYF | TRBV5-5 | NA | TRBJ2-3 | TRBD1
TGTGCCAGCAGCCCCTGGCTCACCTATAATTCACCCCTCCACTTT | CASSPWLTYNSPLHF | TRBV7-8 | NA | TRBJ1-6 | NA
TGTGCCAGCAGCCGGAGGGGCGCCGCGAACACCGGGGAGCTGTTTTTT | CASSRRGAANTGELFF | TRBV3-1/TRBV3-2 | NA | TRBJ2-2 | NA
TGCGCCAGCAGCCCTGGGAGGGCCTACGAGCAGTACTTC | CASSPGRAYEQYF | TRBV4-1 | NA | TRBJ2-7 | TRBD2
TGTGCCAGCAGCCCTATGACAGGCTCCGTAGCCAAAAACATTCAGTACTTC | CASSPMTGSVAKNIQYF | TRBV7-2 | NA | TRBJ2-4 | NA
TGTGCCAGCAGCTTAGCGGGAGGTAATGGCTACACCTTC | CASSLAGGNGYTF | TRBV11-2 | NA | TRBJ1-2 | NA
TGTGCCAGCGAGACTAATGAAAAACTGTTTTTT | CASETNEKLFF | TRBV6-4 | NA | TRBJ1-4 | NA
TGTGCCAGCAGCCAAGATCCTAGGACTGAAGCTTTCTTT | CASSQDPRTEAFF | TRBV14 | NA | TRBJ1-1 | NA
TGTGCCAGTAGTTCGCCCGGGACTAGCGGGGAGCGGCAGTTCTTC | CASSSPGTSGERQFF | TRBV19 | NA | TRBJ2-1 | TRBD2
TGCGCCAGCAGCCAAGATTTGCAGGGTCAAGAGACCCAGTACTTC | CASSQDLQGQETQYF | TRBV4-3 | NA | TRBJ2-5 | NA
TGTGCCAGCAGCGCGGGGACAGGGTATCAGCCCCAGCATTTT | CASSAGTGYQPQHF | TRBV9 | NA | TRBJ1-5 | TRBD1
TGTGCCAGCAGCCCTTGGACAGGGGGTACAGATACGCAGTATTTT | CASSPWTGGTDTQYF | TRBV7-8 | NA | TRBJ2-3 | TRBD1
TGTGCCAGCAGTCTGCGGTGGGGTATCAATCAGCCCCAGCATTTT | CASSLRWGINQPQHF | TRBV5-5 | few | TRBJ1-5 | NA
TGCGCCAGCAGCCAAGGGGCGGGACACGACAACGGGGAGCTGTTTTTT | CASSQGAGHDNGELFF | TRBV4-1 | NA | TRBJ2-2 | NA
TGTGCCAGCAACAGGGATCACTACAATGAGCAGTTCTTC | CASNRDHYNEQFF | TRBV2 | few | TRBJ2-1 | NA
TGTGCTGCAGGGGGGGGCAATCAGCCCCAGCATTTT | CAAGGGNQPQHF | TRBV12-3/TRBV12-4 | NA | TRBJ1-5 | TRBD1
TGTGCCAGCAGCCAACCACCTTCCGCCAGAGGAAACACCATATATTTT | CASSQPPSARGNTIYF | TRBV3-1/TRBV3-2 | NA | TRBJ1-3 | NA
TGTGCCAGCAGTTACTCTCGACAGGGGGGGAAGAATGAGCAGTTCTTC | CASSYSRQGGKNEQFF | TRBV6-5 | NA | TRBJ2-1 | TRBD1
TGCGCCAGCAGCCAAGATTGGGTTATTGGTTCACCCCTCCACTTT | CASSQDWVIGSPLHF | TRBV4-3 | NA | TRBJ1-6 | NA
TGTGCCAGCAGTCGTACTAGCGGGGGGGCCGATAGCGAGTTCTTC | CASSRTSGGADSEFF | TRBV5-4 | NA | TRBJ2-1 | TRBD2
TGTGCCAGCGGCAGGGATCAGCCCCAGCATTTT | CASGRDQPQHF | TRBV2 | NA | TRBJ1-5 | NA
TGTGCCAGCTCACCACCCGGGGCGGGAATTGGCACAGATACGCAGTATTTT | CASSPPGAGIGTDTQYF | TRBV18 | once | TRBJ2-3 | NA
TGCGCCAGCAGCACTGAGACAGGGGGCGCGTACGAGCAGTACTTC | CASSTETGGAYEQYF | TRBV5-1 | NA | TRBJ2-7 | TRBD1
TGTGCCAGCAGCGGCCAAGGACATACCGGGGAGCTGTTTTTT | CASSGQGHTGELFF | TRBV9 | NA | TRBJ2-2 | NA
TGTGCCAGTAGTACGCCGGGGGGCGCAGATACGCAGTATTTT | CASSTPGGADTQYF | TRBV19 | NA | TRBJ2-3 | NA
TGTGCCAGCAGCTCCTACCGGGGGGACCTCTATGGCTACACCTTC | CASSSYRGDLYGYTF | TRBV7-2 | NA | TRBJ1-2 | NA
TGCAGCGTTTCTAGCGGGGGCCTCCCCCAAGAGACCCAGTACTTC | CSVSSGGLPQETQYF | TRBV29-1 | NA | TRBJ2-5 | TRBD2
TGTGCCAGCAGCTTAGGGCAGGAGAACTATGGCTACACCTTC | CASSLGQENYGYTF | TRBV7-8 | NA | TRBJ1-2 | NA
TGTGCCTGGAGGACAATACGACAGGGAGCAGATACGCAGTATTTT | CAWRTIRQGADTQYF | TRBV30 | NA | TRBJ2-3 | TRBD1
TGTGCCTGGCGAAACGGGGTTGGAAACACCATATATTTT | CAWRNGVGNTIYF | TRBV30 | NA | TRBJ1-3 | NA
TGTGCCAGCAGTCCGGGACGCATCTACGAGCAGTACTTC | CASSPGRIYEQYF | TRBV6-5 | NA | TRBJ2-7 | NA
TGTGCCAGCAGGCGAACCGGCCTCCTCGGGGAGCTGTTTTTT | CASRRTGLLGELFF | TRBV6-5 | NA | TRBJ2-2 | NA
TGTGCCAGGGGGGGGCCTTCATTTAAACGGGGCACAGATACGCAGTATTTT | CARGGPSFKRGTDTQYF | TRBV5-8 | NA | TRBJ2-3 | NA
TGTGCCAGCATCGAGAGACACACAGATACGCAGTATTTT | CASIERHTDTQYF | TRBV6-5 | once | TRBJ2-3 | NA
TGTGCCAGCAGTCCGCGGGGCAGCTCCTACGAGCAGTACTTC | CASSPRGSSYEQYF | TRBV27 | NA | TRBJ2-7 | NA
TGTGCCAGCAGTCCGCAGTTGGTATCTGAGCAGTTCTTC | CASSPQLVSEQFF | TRBV6-5 | NA | TRBJ2-1 | NA
TGTGCCAGCTCACCAGGTCTAGCCTATGAGCAGTTCTTC | CASSPGLAYEQFF | TRBV18 | NA | TRBJ2-1 | NA
TGTGCCAGCAGTTACGTGGCCGGAACAGGGGAAGAGACCCAGTACTTC | CASSYVAGTGEETQYF | TRBV6-2/TRBV6-3 | NA | TRBJ2-5 | TRBD1
TGTGCCAGCAGTTTAGGGACAGGGTATAACGAGCAGTACTTC | CASSLGTGYNEQYF | TRBV27 | NA | TRBJ2-7 | TRBD1
TGTGCCAGCAGCTTAACGGGAAATGAGCAGTTCTTC | CASSLTGNEQFF | TRBV7-2 | NA | TRBJ2-1 | NA
TGTGCCAGCAGCTTTACACGGACAGTGAACACTGAAGCTTTCTTT | CASSFTRTVNTEAFF | TRBV5-8 | NA | TRBJ1-1 | NA
TGTGCCAGTAGTACCGGGACAGGGATTCAGCCCCAGCATTTT | CASSTGTGIQPQHF | TRBV19 | NA | TRBJ1-5 | TRBD1
TGTGCCAGTAGTATAGATTGGGCATCCACAGATACGCAGTATTTT | CASSIDWASTDTQYF | TRBV19 | NA | TRBJ2-3 | NA
TGTGCCAGCAGTTACCTCCGACAGGGTAACACTGAAGCTTTCTTT | CASSYLRQGNTEAFF | TRBV6-5 | NA | TRBJ1-1 | TRBD1
TGTGCCAGCAGGACAGCCCTTAATTCACCCCTCCACTTT | CASRTALNSPLHF | TRBV6-5 | NA | TRBJ1-6 | NA
TGTGCCAGTAGTATTAGTGGCGGATACACTGAAGCTTTCTTT | CASSISGGYTEAFF | TRBV19 | NA | TRBJ1-1 | NA
TGCGCCAGCAGTGAGTCCGGGACGCGGAAGGAGCAGTTCTTC | CASSESGTRKEQFF | TRBV10-1 | NA | TRBJ2-1 | NA
TGTGCCAGCAGCAAAGTTGTCGGGGGCCCGTACAATGAGCAGTTCTTC | CASSKVVGGPYNEQFF | TRBV21-1 | few | TRBJ2-1 | NA
TGTGCCCGCTTGGACAGGGGGCGAGGATTGAACTATGGCTACACCTTC | CARLDRGRGLNYGYTF | TRBV30 | few | TRBJ1-2 | TRBD1
TGTGCCTGGAGTGTTACAGTGGGGGGGGCCAACGTCCTGACTTTC | CAWSVTVGGANVLTF | TRBV30 | NA | TRBJ2-6 | NA